This T cell receptor beta chain was sequenced in a study of T cell clonality in common variable immunodeficiency. TCRdb's copy holds only in-frame clones and misses some; the assay was immunoSEQ multiplex PCR. There are 25,000 to 30,000 clones in the sample, none observed a single time. Whole-study findings and limits: Fewer deletions and N-nucleotide insertions were reportedly seen in common variable immunodeficiency TCR beta sequences. Fewer TCRbeta clones were shared among CVID subjects than controls. Compared with healthy controls, CVID subjects showed increased TCRbeta clonality, mostly in about a third.

Heparinized whole blood, roughly 4.5 to 9 ml, came from each donor. In this sample, this clone turned up many times. Its antigen is not identified. The read terminates 3 residues ahead of where the CDR3 ends, so the germline J gene completes it. Germline CDR1 reads PRHDT; CDR2 reads FYEKMQ (reference sequence). This CDR3 contains 15 residues. V was trimmed by 5 bases and J by 3 bases, leaving 16 bases between them. Sequenced sample: peripheral blood mononuclear cells. The chain carries TRBV13 and TRBJ1-1; D perhaps matches TRBD1 (5 bases). This TCR was sampled from a human donor with common variable immunodeficiency. The sequenced CDR3 bases are TGTGCCAGCAGCCCGGGACTCGGGTATGACACTGAA. Amino acids: CASSPGLGYDTE. The whole CDR3 reads CASSPGLGYDTEAFF.